The 20 T cell receptor beta chains below all came from one sample that was sequenced in a study of blood T cell repertoires in COVID-19. Clones were sequenced by immunoSEQ multiplex PCR, and TCRdb holds only the in-frame ones, with some missing. The table shows 60,000 to 75,000 clones, with 85% to 90% occurring only once. Material for sequencing was peripheral blood. The source of these receptors is an elderly woman with active COVID-19.

The chain carries TRBV6-5 and TRBJ2-1; 10 bases are a match to TRBD2. V shed 5 bases and J 6 bases; nucleotides not matched to a gene: 4. The CDR3 is made up of 14 amino acids. CDR1 is MNHEY and CDR2 is SVGAGI in the germline V gene. CDR3 nucleotide sequence: TGTGCCAGCAGTAGGGGGACTAGCGTCAATGAGCAGTTCTTC. Translation gives CASSRGTSVNEQFF.

This rearrangement joins TRBV15 to TRBJ2-5, with TRBD2 matching over 8 bases. CDR3 length: 19 residues. Trimming removed 5 bases from V and 2 bases from J; junction bases left unmatched: 19. The germline V gene has CDR1 LNHNV and CDR2 YYDKDF (reference sequence). This CDR3 reads CATSLRLLAGGLGQETQYF. The CDR3, as DNA: TGTGCCACCAGCTTACGACTTCTGGCGGGGGGCCTTGGGCAAGAGACCCAGTACTTC.

The chain links TRBV19 to TRBJ2-6, with D possibly matching TRBD1 (6 bases). CDR1 is LNHDA and CDR2 is SQIVND in the germline V gene (reference sequence). The V and J ends lost 6 bases and 1 base respectively, with 16 bases between them. The CDR3 extends over 17 amino acids. The CDR3 reads CASRPEGDQSGANVLTF. CDR3 nucleotide sequence: TGTGCCAGTAGGCCCGAGGGGGACCAGTCTGGGGCCAACGTCCTGACTTTC.

V and J are TRBV30 and TRBJ2-5; D gene unclear. In germline, CDR1 is GTSNPN, CDR2 SVGIG (reference sequence). CDR3 length: 14 amino acids. Trimming removed 2 bases at V and 2 bases at J, with 12 bases between. This chain's CDR3 is CAWSPLAIQETQYF. For the CDR3, the DNA is TGTGCCTGGAGTCCGTTAGCTATTCAAGAGACCCAGTACTTC.

The gene calls are TRBV6-6 and TRBJ1-6; TRBD1 agrees at 7 bases. Germline-derived CDR1 and CDR2 are MNHNY and SVGAGI (reference sequence). The V and J ends lost 6 bases and 10 bases, in that order; junction bases with no gene match: 9. The CDR3 has 14 amino acids. CDR3 sequence reads: CASRGGQMGSPLHF. The CDR3, as DNA: TGTGCCAGCAGGGGGGGACAGATGGGCTCACCCCTCCACTTT.

The chain employs TRBV11-2 and TRBJ1-1; D unresolved. The germline CDR1 and CDR2 sequences are SGHAT and FQNNGV. V dropped 4 bases and J dropped 1 base, with 10 bases sitting between them. CDR3 length: 14 residues. The CDR3 region is CASSSLRKNTEAFF. The DNA for the CDR3 is TGTGCCAGCAGCTCCCTGAGGAAGAACACTGAAGCTTTCTTT.

This clone was detected once. V gene TRBV6-2 or TRBV6-3 combines with J gene TRBJ1-2, with 8 bases lining up with TRBD1. The germline gives CDR1 MNHEY, CDR2 SVGEGT. The CDR3 extends over 16 amino acids. V was pared by 2 bases and J by 0 bases, with 5 bases of the junction left unmatched. In nucleotides, the CDR3 is TGTGCCAGCAGTTACGGGCAGGGGGCTGCTAACTATGGCTACACCTTC. It specifies CASSYGQGAANYGYTF.

The chain employs TRBV6-1 and TRBJ2-1; D is ambiguous. Germline V gene lookup returns CDR1 MNHNS and CDR2 SASEGT. Trimming shortened V by 6 bases and J by 0 bases, and 6 bases separated the two germline ends. This CDR3 has 13 amino acids. CDR3 nucleotide sequence: TGTGCCAGCAGCACGAGCTCCTACAATGAGCAGTTCTTC. It codes for CASSTSSYNEQFF.

J is TRBJ1-1 and V is TRBV4-2; unclear D gene. V gave up 0 bases and J gave up 5 bases, with 10 bases separating them. The CDR3 sequence is 14 residues long. Germline CDR1 reads LGHNA; CDR2 reads YNFKEQ. The CDR3 DNA sequence: TGTGCCAGCAGCCAAGAACGTCGAGGGACTGAAGCTTTCTTT. Residues: CASSQERRGTEAFF.

This clone was picked up one time. This chain connects TRBV5-5 to TRBJ2-7; D may be TRBD2 (5 bases). There are 12 residues in the CDR3. From germline, CDR1 is SGHKS and CDR2 YYEKEE (reference sequence). Trimming removed 2 bases at V and 6 bases at J, with 9 bases between. The CDR3 DNA follows: TGTGCCAGCAGCTTTGTAGGGAGCGAGCAGTACTTC. Amino acids: CASSFVGSEQYF.

The rearrangement joins TRBV5-6 to TRBJ2-7; maybe TRBD1 (5 bases). V was trimmed by 5 bases and J by 7 bases, leaving 16 bases between them. The CDR3 extends over 13 amino acids. In germline, CDR1 is SGHDT, CDR2 YYEEEE. The CDR3 spells CASRPAGFGEQYF. The CDR3 region has the DNA TGTGCCAGCAGGCCTGCAGGGTTTGGTGAGCAGTACTTC.

This chain links TRBV9 with TRBJ2-5, with TRBD2 identical over 7 bases. The CDR3 is made up of 15 amino acids. The germline CDR1 and CDR2 sequences are SGDLS and YYNGEE. Germline trimming cut 4 bases from V and 5 bases from J; bases unmatched to any gene: 11. The CDR3 here is CASSYRDYQVETQYF. The DNA for the CDR3 is TGTGCCAGCAGCTATAGGGACTATCAAGTCGAGACCCAGTACTTC.

The chain uses TRBV15 and TRBJ2-3; 7 bases match TRBD1. Germline V lookup: CDR1 LNHNV, CDR2 YYDKDF (reference sequence). V gave up 3 bases and J gave up 5 bases; unmatched junction bases: 11. CDR3 length: 16 amino acids. The CDR3 DNA reads TGTGCCACCAGCAGTGGTAGACAGGGTTGGGGAGATACGCAGTATTTT. Protein: CATSSGRQGWGDTQYF.

This clone came up once. This sequence joins TRBV19 and TRBJ1-2; the D is unclear. The CDR3 sequence is 12 residues long. V lost 7 bases and J lost 4, with 10 bases in between. The germline CDR1 and CDR2 sequences are LNHDA and SQIVND (reference sequence). The CDR3 DNA sequence: TGTGCCAGTAAAGAGGTCGGCTATGGCTACACCTTC. Translation gives CASKEVGYGYTF.

The rearrangement joins TRBV5-4 to TRBJ1-2; 7 bases agree with TRBD1. Trimming took 0 bases from V and 0 from J; bases not matched to a gene: 8. The CDR3 consists of 17 residues. Germline CDR1 and CDR2: SGHNT and YYREEE (reference sequence). CDR3 loop: CASSLGQGGTSNYGYTF. The CDR3 nucleotides are TGTGCCAGCAGCTTGGGACAGGGTGGTACATCTAACTATGGCTACACCTTC.

V gene TRBV5-1 combines with J gene TRBJ1-1; tentative D call: TRBD1 (5 bases). The V gene's germline CDR1 is SGHRS and CDR2 YFSETQ. V lost 0 bases and J 6 bases, leaving 12 bases between the germline ends. This CDR3 comprises 14 residues. CDR3 amino acids: CASSLDGGDAEAFF. DNA for the CDR3: TGCGCCAGCAGCTTGGACGGAGGGGACGCTGAAGCTTTCTTT.

V gene TRBV2 combines with J gene TRBJ2-7; D gene ambiguous. Looked up from germline, CDR1 is SNHLY and CDR2 is FYNNEI. This CDR3 spans 13 amino acids. V lost 6 bases and J 6 bases, leaving 15 bases between the germline ends. The chain's CDR3 is CASSPHGPLEQYF. CDR3 DNA: TGTGCCAGCAGCCCCCATGGGCCCCTCGAGCAGTACTTC.

The chain couples TRBV10-3 to TRBJ2-2; TRBD1 agrees at 10 bases. With 5 bases clipped from V and 5 bases from J, the junction kept 2 bases outside the gene matches. Germline loops: CDR1 ENHRY, CDR2 SYGVKD. This CDR3 is built from 14 residues. The CDR3 reads CAISRDRGTGELFF. CDR3 nucleotide sequence: TGTGCCATCAGTCGGGACAGGGGAACCGGGGAGCTGTTTTTT.

V gene TRBV2 combines with J gene TRBJ2-7; D gene ambiguous. Germline V gene data show CDR1 as SNHLY and CDR2 as FYNNEI. Trimming took 1 base from V and 4 from J, leaving 14 bases between them. The CDR3 loop spans 15 amino acids. The CDR3 nucleotides read TGTGCCAGCAGTGAAGGCCACAACAGTCAATACGAGCAGTACTTC. Encoded protein: CASSEGHNSQYEQYF.

The J gene is TRBJ1-1, the V gene TRBV5-5, with TRBD1 matching 9 bases. The ends lost 2 bases at V and 1 base at J; junction bases unmatched: 3. The CDR3 is made up of 15 amino acids. Germline V gene lookup returns CDR1 SGHKS and CDR2 YYEKEE (reference sequence). The CDR3 loop is CASSFGTGRNTEAFF. The DNA of the CDR3 is TGTGCCAGCAGCTTCGGGACAGGGAGGAACACTGAAGCTTTCTTT.